This entry features one T cell receptor (beta chain) sequence. The V gene's germline CDR1 is SGHAT and CDR2 FQNNGV. The junction had 6 bases not matched to a gene; V was cut back by 6 bases and J by 3 bases. This CDR3 region has 15 residues. Generated by immunoSEQ multiplex PCR, the TCRdb table keeps only in-frame clones and is missing some. The data show some 160,000 clones, more than 75% seen once. This sample is drawn from a study of blood T cell repertoires in COVID-19. Study-level background: Nucleic acid was either cDNA or gDNA, and it came from T cells, B-cell-depleted T cells, or PBMCs.

The material sequenced was peripheral blood. The chain combines TRBV11-2 with TRBJ2-1; TRBD2 aligns across 9 bases. The clonotype was recovered from a woman aged 80 or over with COVID-19, enrolled during active disease. CDR3 sequence reads: CASRSSGIYYNEQFF. DNA for the CDR3: TGTGCCAGCAGATCTAGCGGGATATACTACAATGAGCAGTTCTTC.